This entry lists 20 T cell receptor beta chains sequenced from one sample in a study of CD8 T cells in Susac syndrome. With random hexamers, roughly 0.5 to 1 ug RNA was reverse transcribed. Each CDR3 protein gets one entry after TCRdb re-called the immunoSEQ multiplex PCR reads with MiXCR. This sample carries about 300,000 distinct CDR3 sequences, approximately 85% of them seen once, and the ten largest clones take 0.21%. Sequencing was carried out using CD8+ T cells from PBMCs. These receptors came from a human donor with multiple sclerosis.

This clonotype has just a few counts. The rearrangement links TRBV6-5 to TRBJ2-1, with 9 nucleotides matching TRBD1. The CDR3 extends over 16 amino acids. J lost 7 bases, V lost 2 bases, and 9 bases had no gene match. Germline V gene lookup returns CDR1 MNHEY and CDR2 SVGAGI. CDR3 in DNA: TGTGCCAGCAGTTACAGCCCCGGGACAGGGAGGAATGAGCAGTTCTTC. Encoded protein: CASSYSPGTGRNEQFF.

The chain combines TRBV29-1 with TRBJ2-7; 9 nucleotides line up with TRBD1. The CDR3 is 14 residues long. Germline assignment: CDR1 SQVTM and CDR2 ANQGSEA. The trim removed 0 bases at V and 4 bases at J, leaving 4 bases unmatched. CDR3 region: CSVEDHGQGYEQYF. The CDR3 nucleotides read TGCAGCGTTGAAGATCACGGACAGGGGTACGAGCAGTACTTC.

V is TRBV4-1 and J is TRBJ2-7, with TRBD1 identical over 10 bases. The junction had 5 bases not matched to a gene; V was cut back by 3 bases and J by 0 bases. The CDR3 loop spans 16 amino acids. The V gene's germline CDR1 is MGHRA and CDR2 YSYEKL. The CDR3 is CASSHPGTGDSYEQYF. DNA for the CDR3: TGCGCCAGCAGCCACCCCGGGACAGGGGACTCCTACGAGCAGTACTTC.

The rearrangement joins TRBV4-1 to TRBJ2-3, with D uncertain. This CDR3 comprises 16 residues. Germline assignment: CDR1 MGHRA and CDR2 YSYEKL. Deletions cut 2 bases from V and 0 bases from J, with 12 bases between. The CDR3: CASSQQVRASTDTQYF. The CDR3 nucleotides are TGCGCCAGCAGCCAACAGGTCAGAGCTAGCACAGATACGCAGTATTTT.

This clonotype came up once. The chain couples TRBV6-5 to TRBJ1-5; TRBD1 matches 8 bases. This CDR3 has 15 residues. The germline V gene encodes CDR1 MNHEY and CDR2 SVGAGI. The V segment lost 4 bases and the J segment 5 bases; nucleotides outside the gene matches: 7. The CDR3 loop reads CASSSQGGSHQPQHF. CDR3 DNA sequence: TGTGCCAGCAGTTCACAGGGGGGGAGCCATCAGCCCCAGCATTTT.

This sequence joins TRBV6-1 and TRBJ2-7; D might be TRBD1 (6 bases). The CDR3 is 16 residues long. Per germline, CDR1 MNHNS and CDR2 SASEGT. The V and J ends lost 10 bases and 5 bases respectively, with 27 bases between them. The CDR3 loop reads CAISDQQGNRGHEQYF. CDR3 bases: TGTGCCATCAGCGACCAACAGGGAAACCGAGGACACGAGCAGTACTTC.

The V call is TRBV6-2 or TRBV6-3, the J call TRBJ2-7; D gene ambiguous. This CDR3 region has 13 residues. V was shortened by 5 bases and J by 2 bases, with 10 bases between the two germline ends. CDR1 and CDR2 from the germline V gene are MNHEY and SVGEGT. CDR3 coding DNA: TGTGCCAGCAGTCCCGGTTCCGCCTACGAGCAGTACTTC. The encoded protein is CASSPGSAYEQYF.

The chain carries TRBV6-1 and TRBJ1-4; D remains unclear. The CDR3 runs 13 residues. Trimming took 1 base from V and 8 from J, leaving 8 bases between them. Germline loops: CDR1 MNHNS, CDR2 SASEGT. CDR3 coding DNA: TGTGCCAGCAGTGAAGGACAACGAGAAAAACTGTTTTTT. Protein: CASSEGQREKLFF.

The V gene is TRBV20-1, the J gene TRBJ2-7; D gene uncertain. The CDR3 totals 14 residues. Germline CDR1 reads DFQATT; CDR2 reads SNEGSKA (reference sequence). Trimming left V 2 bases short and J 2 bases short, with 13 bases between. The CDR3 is CSARSVGEAYEQYF. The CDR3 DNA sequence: TGCAGTGCTAGATCGGTCGGAGAAGCCTACGAGCAGTACTTC.

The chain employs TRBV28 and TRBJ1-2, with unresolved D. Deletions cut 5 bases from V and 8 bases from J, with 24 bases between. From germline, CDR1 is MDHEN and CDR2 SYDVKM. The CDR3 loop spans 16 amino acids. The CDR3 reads CASSALPPRRPSGYTF. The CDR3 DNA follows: TGTGCCAGCAGTGCCCTCCCCCCAAGACGTCCCTCCGGCTACACCTTC.

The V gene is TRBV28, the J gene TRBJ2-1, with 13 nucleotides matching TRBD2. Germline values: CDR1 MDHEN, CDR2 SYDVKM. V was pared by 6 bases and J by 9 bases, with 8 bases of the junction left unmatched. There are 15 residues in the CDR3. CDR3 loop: CASSSGTSGIGEQFF. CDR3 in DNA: TGTGCCAGCAGCTCCGGGACTAGCGGGATAGGTGAGCAGTTCTTC. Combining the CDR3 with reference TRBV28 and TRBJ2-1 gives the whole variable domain DVKVTQSSRYLVKRTGEKVFLECVQDMDHENMFWYRQDPGLGLRLIYFSYDVKMKEKGDIPEGYSVSREKKERFSLILESASTNQTSMYLCASSSGTSGIGEQFFGPGTRLTVL.

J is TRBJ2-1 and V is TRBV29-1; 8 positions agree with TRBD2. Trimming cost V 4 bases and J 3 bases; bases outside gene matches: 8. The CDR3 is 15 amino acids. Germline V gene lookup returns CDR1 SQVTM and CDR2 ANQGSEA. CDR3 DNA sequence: TGCAGCGTTGCGGCCGGGACTAGTGTCTACAATGAGCAGTTCTTC. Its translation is CSVAAGTSVYNEQFF.

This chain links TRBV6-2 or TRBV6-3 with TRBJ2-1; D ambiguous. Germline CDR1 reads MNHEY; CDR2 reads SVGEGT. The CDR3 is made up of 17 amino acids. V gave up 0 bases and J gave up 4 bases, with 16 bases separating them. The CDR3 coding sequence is TGTGCCAGCAGTTACTCCATGGGGATAGAGGTATACAATGAGCAGTTCTTC. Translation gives CASSYSMGIEVYNEQFF.

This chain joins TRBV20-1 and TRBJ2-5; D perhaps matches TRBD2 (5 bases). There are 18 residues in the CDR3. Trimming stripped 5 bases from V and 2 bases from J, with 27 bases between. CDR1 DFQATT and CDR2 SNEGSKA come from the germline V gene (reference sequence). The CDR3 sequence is CSAEPEWRESGLQETQYF. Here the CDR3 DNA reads TGCAGTGCTGAGCCAGAGTGGCGAGAGAGCGGCCTACAAGAGACCCAGTACTTC.

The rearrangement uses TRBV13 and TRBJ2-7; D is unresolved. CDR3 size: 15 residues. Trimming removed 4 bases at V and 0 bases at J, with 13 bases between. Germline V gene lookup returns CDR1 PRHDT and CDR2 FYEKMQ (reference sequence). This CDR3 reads CASSSYKEGSYEQYF. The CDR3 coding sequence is TGTGCCAGCAGCTCATACAAGGAAGGCTCCTACGAGCAGTACTTC.

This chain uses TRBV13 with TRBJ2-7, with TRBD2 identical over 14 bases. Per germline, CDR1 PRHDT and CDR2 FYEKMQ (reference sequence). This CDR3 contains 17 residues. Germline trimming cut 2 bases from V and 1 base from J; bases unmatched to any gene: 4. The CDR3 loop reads CASSLWGLAGVSYEQYF. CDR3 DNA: TGTGCCAGCAGCTTATGGGGACTAGCGGGAGTGTCCTACGAGCAGTACTTC.

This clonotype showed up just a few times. CDR3 protein: CASSYAGGPPNEQFF. The CDR3 DNA reads as TGTGCCAGCAGTTATGCGGGAGGACCCCCCAATGAGCAGTTCTTC. The V and J genes are TRBV6-5 and TRBJ2-1; 8 bases are shared with TRBD2. The germline CDR1 and CDR2 sequences are MNHEY and SVGAGI. This CDR3 has 15 residues. V shed 3 bases and J 6 bases; nucleotides not matched to a gene: 7.

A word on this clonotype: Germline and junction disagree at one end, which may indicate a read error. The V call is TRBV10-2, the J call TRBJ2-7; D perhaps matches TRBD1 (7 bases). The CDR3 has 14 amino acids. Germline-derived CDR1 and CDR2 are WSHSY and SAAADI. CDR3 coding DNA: TGCGCCAGCAGTGAAGGGCAGGGGGGCTACGAGCGGTACTTC. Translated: CASSEGQGGYERYF.

In nucleotides, the CDR3 is TGTGCCAGCAATCCAATCTCCTACAATGAGCAGTTCTTC. This codes for CASNPISYNEQFF. This chain connects TRBV6-2 or TRBV6-3 to TRBJ2-1; D is uncertain. Looked up from germline, CDR1 is MNHEY and CDR2 is SVGEGT. V was clipped by 7 bases and J by 0 bases, with 7 bases between them. The CDR3 covers 13 residues.

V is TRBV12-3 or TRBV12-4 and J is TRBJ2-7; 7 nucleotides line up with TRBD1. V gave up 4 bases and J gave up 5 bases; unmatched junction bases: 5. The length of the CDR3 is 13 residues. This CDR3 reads CASSSRQGDEQYF. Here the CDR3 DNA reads TGTGCCAGCAGTTCGAGACAGGGAGACGAGCAGTACTTC.